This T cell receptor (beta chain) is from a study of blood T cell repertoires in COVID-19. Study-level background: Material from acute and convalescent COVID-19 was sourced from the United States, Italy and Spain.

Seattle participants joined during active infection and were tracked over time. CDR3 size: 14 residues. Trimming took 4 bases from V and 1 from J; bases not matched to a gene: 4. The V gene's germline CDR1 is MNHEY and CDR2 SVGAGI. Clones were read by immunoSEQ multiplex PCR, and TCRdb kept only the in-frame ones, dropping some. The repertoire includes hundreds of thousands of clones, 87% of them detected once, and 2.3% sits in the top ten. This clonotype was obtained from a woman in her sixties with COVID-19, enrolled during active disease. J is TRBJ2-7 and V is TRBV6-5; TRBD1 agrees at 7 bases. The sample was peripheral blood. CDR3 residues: CASSSPGQSYEQYF. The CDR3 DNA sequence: TGTGCCAGCAGTTCACCGGGACAGTCCTACGAGCAGTACTTC.